The 25 T cell receptor beta chains reported below all come from one sample, sequenced in a study of T cells in Graves' hyperthyroidism and ophthalmopathy. Regions amplified from RNA transcripts were the TCR beta CDR3 regions. Initially, a first-round RT-PCR of the TCR CDR3 employed the HTBI primer set. TCRdb re-called the multiplex PCR reads through MiXCR, storing one row per CDR3 protein. This sample carries hundreds of thousands of distinct CDR3 sequences, roughly 15% of them seen once, and the ten largest clones take roughly 13%. The sample was blood. All receptors come from a woman aged 40-49 years with Graves' hyperthyroidism.

This clonotype was detected ten times or more. The V call is TRBV5-1, the J call TRBJ2-1; 7 nucleotides agree with TRBD1. The CDR3 totals 15 residues. The germline CDR1 and CDR2 sequences are SGHRS and YFSETQ. Trimming took 3 bases from V and 5 from J; bases not matched to a gene: 8. In DNA form, the CDR3 reads TGCGCCAGCAGCTCCGGTCCTGGGACAGACAATGAGCAGTTCTTC. Residues: CASSSGPGTDNEQFF. The full variable domain, its missing parts supplied by reference TRBV5-1 and TRBJ2-1, is KAGVTQTPRYLIKTRGQQVTLSCSPISGHRSVSWYQQTPGQGLQFLFEYFSETQRNKGNFPGRFSGRQFSNSRSEMNVSTLELGDSALYLCASSSGPGTDNEQFFGPGTRLTVL.

The chain is built from TRBV6-2 or TRBV6-3 and TRBJ2-5; possibly TRBD1 or TRBD2 for D (5 bases each). Germline CDR1 is MNHEY and CDR2 is SVGEGT. The CDR3 spans 13 residues. Trimming cost V 8 bases and J 3 bases, with 13 bases left between them. DNA for the CDR3: TGTGCCAGCTCCGGGACGACCGAAGAGACCCAGTACTTC. This encodes CASSGTTEETQYF.

The chain has TRBV19 and TRBJ1-4; D is unclear. The CDR3 totals 15 residues. The V gene lost 5 bases and the J gene lost 2 bases, with 12 bases spanning the gap. From germline, CDR1 is LNHDA and CDR2 SQIVND (reference sequence). The CDR3 nucleotides read TGTGCCAGTAGTCGTCGGGGTGGTACTAATGAAAAACTGTTTTTT. Translating gives CASSRRGGTNEKLFF.

The CDR3 DNA is TGCGCCAGCAGCTTGGTGGGAGGAGAGTATCAGCCCCAGCATTTT. This translates into CASSLVGGEYQPQHF. J is TRBJ1-5 and V is TRBV5-1; D ambiguous. Germline CDR1 and CDR2: SGHRS and YFSETQ. CDR3 length: 15 residues. The germline V and J ends were trimmed by 0 bases and 5 bases, with 12 bases remaining between them.

This chain connects TRBV3-1 to TRBJ2-7, with D possibly called TRBD1 or TRBD2 (5 bases each). The CDR3 is 15 residues long. Germline CDR1 is LGHDT and CDR2 is YNNKEL (reference sequence). V lost 2 bases, J lost 3 bases, and 14 bases lay in between. In DNA form, the CDR3 reads TGTGCCAGCAGCCAAAAGGTGAGGGGAGTCTACGAGCAGTACTTC. Its translation is CASSQKVRGVYEQYF.

This clonotype was counted ten times or more. The chain links TRBV6-1 to TRBJ2-1, with 9 bases that match TRBD1. Losses at the gene ends were 7 bases for V and 8 bases for J; bases not matched to a gene: 6. CDR3 length: 13 residues. Germline V lookup: CDR1 MNHNS, CDR2 SASEGT. The CDR3 DNA reads TGTGCCAGCACACACAGGGGGCGGGATGAGCAGTTCTTC. As protein: CASTHRGRDEQFF.

This clonotype was seen repeatedly, ten times or more. The V call is TRBV10-3, the J call TRBJ1-1; a possible D gene is TRBD1 (6 bases). This CDR3 is 16 amino acids long. CDR1 and CDR2 from the germline V gene are ENHRY and SYGVKD. Trimming shortened V by 5 bases and J by 2 bases, and 18 bases separated the two germline ends. The CDR3 loop is CAISTGTYGINTEAFF. CDR3 sequence (DNA): TGTGCCATCAGTACCGGGACATACGGGATCAACACTGAAGCTTTCTTT.

The rearrangement joins TRBV18 to TRBJ1-1; 7 bases fit TRBD1. The CDR3 runs 13 residues. Looked up from germline, CDR1 is KGHSH and CDR2 is LQKENI. V lost 2 bases to trimming and J lost 10 bases; unmatched junction nucleotides: 7. CDR3 protein: CASSPDRERGAFF. The DNA for the CDR3 is TGTGCCAGCTCACCAGACAGGGAGAGGGGAGCTTTCTTT.

V and J are TRBV14 and TRBJ2-7; no reliable D call. Trimming took 4 bases from V and 4 from J, leaving 23 bases between them. CDR1 is SGHDN, CDR2 FVKESK, per germline. CDR3 length equals 17 residues. The CDR3 region has the DNA TGTGCCAGCAGCCCCGGGCCGGACCTTTGGGCGCGATACGAGCAGTACTTC. This gives the protein CASSPGPDLWARYEQYF. Supplemented by reference TRBV14 and TRBJ2-7, the full variable domain reads EAGVTQFPSHSVIEKGQTVTLRCDPISGHDNLYWYRRVMGKEIKFLLHFVKESKQDESGMPNNRFLAERTGGTYSTLKVQPAELEDSGVYFCASSPGPDLWARYEQYFGPGTRLTVT.

This clonotype was picked up many times. The chain combines TRBV11-3 with TRBJ2-5; the D is unclear. The CDR3 contains 13 residues. V lost 2 bases and J lost 3, with 7 bases in between. Germline V gives CDR1 SGHNT, CDR2 YENEEA. Written as DNA, the CDR3 is TGTGCCAGCAGCTTACCATGGGAAGAGACCCAGTACTTC. It specifies CASSLPWEETQYF.

This clonotype was recorded many times. J is TRBJ1-5 and V is TRBV3-1; 10 bases match TRBD1. With 4 bases clipped from V and 7 bases from J, the junction kept 7 bases outside the gene matches. CDR3 size: 15 residues. CDR1 is LGHDT, CDR2 YNNKEL, per germline (reference sequence). As DNA, the CDR3 is TGTGCCAGCAGCCCGGGACAGGGGATCGGCCAGCCCCAGCATTTT. As protein: CASSPGQGIGQPQHF.

The rearrangement uses TRBV2 and TRBJ1-5; 7 nucleotides align to TRBD1. This CDR3 has 18 residues. From germline, CDR1 is SNHLY and CDR2 FYNNEI. V shed 5 bases, J shed 0 bases, and the junction held 13 bases outside the gene matches. The CDR3 bases are TGTGCCAGCAGTATTATGTCGACAGGGCCTTATAGCAATCAGCCCCAGCATTTT. Translation: CASSIMSTGPYSNQPQHF.

This clonotype was found many times. This rearrangement joins TRBV20-1 to TRBJ2-1; 7 bases map to TRBD2. The CDR3 has 14 amino acids. Losses at the gene ends were 3 bases for V and 4 bases for J; bases not matched to a gene: 6. Germline CDR1 reads DFQATT; CDR2 reads SNEGSKA (reference sequence). CDR3 protein: CSASRAGDYNEQFF. The CDR3 region has the DNA TGCAGTGCTAGTCGCGCGGGAGATTACAATGAGCAGTTCTTC.

The rearrangement links TRBV24-1 to TRBJ2-1, with 8 bases identical to TRBD1. Trimming at V came to 3 bases and at J to 5 bases, leaving 8 bases not matched to a gene. The CDR3 contains 16 residues. Looked up from germline, CDR1 is KGHDR and CDR2 is SFDVKD. CDR3 amino acids: CATSDIDRGRNNEQFF. CDR3 nucleotide sequence: TGTGCCACCAGTGATATCGACAGGGGTCGGAACAATGAGCAGTTCTTC.

Here the CDR3 DNA reads TGTGCCAGCAGCTTGGGACGGCTGAGCAGCACTGAAGCTTTCTTT. It is translated as CASSLGRLSSTEAFF. This chain links TRBV5-6 with TRBJ1-1; D unresolved. The germline V and J ends were trimmed by 0 bases and 4 bases, with 13 bases remaining between them. CDR3 length: 15 residues. CDR1 is SGHDT, CDR2 YYEEEE, per germline.

This clonotype was found many times. The rearrangement uses TRBV2 and TRBJ1-2; no firm D call. Trimming pared 0 bases from V and 2 bases from J, leaving 13 bases between. The length of the CDR3 is 16 residues. From germline, CDR1 is SNHLY and CDR2 FYNNEI. In nucleotides, the CDR3 is TGTGCCAGCAGTGAAGCGCGAATCCAGGAGAACTATGGCTACACCTTC. Translating gives CASSEARIQENYGYTF.

This clonotype was seen at least ten times. At one end the junction does not follow the germline gene, possibly because of a read error. The chain joins TRBV7-7 to TRBJ2-3, with 7 bases identical to TRBD2. The CDR3 is 14 amino acids. The germline V gene encodes CDR1 SSHAT and CDR2 FNYEAQ (reference sequence). As DNA, the CDR3 is TGTGCTAGCAGCTTAGCTACTAGCGCAGATACGCAGTATTTT. As protein: CASSLATSADTQYF.

V is TRBV29-1 and J is TRBJ2-2, with D perhaps matching TRBD1 (5 bases). Germline assignment: CDR1 SQVTM and CDR2 ANQGSEA. Trimming left V 4 bases short and J 4 bases short, with 7 bases between. The CDR3 runs 12 residues. CDR3 residues: CSVGQFTGELFF. The CDR3 DNA reads as TGCAGCGTTGGACAGTTCACCGGGGAGCTGTTTTTT.

The table lists this clonotype with many counts. The chain carries TRBV28 and TRBJ1-6; TRBD1 might be the D (6 bases). CDR3 length equals 15 residues. Trimming shortened V by 6 bases and J by 7 bases, and 16 bases separated the two germline ends. Germline loops: CDR1 MDHEN, CDR2 SYDVKM. The DNA of the CDR3 is TGTGCCAGCAGACCCGGGACACGGGGGAATTCACCCCTCCACTTT. Encoded protein: CASRPGTRGNSPLHF.

This clonotype was observed a handful of times. This rearrangement joins TRBV3-1 to TRBJ2-7; D call uncertain. Trimming removed 0 bases from V and 6 bases from J, with 12 bases in between. Germline V gene lookup returns CDR1 LGHDT and CDR2 YNNKEL (reference sequence). The CDR3 covers 14 residues. CDR3 region: CASSQDWLKSEQYF. The CDR3 DNA follows: TGTGCCAGCAGCCAAGATTGGCTTAAGAGCGAGCAGTACTTC.

This chain uses TRBV2 with TRBJ2-7; TRBD2 matches at 8 bases. Germline trimming cut 6 bases from V and 3 bases from J; bases unmatched to any gene: 10. In germline, CDR1 is SNHLY, CDR2 FYNNEI. This CDR3 contains 15 residues. The CDR3 sequence is CASRDPGGMVYEQYF. In DNA form, the CDR3 reads TGTGCCAGCAGGGACCCGGGGGGGATGGTCTACGAGCAGTACTTC. Full variable domain (missing parts from reference TRBV2 and TRBJ2-7): EPEVTQTPSHQVTQMGQEVILRCVPISNHLYFYWYRQILGQKVEFLVSFYNNEISEKSEIFDDQFSVERPDGSNFTLKIRSTKLEDSAMYFCASRDPGGMVYEQYFGPGTRLTVT.

This clonotype appeared a few times. The chain combines TRBV7-2 with TRBJ2-1; D could derive from TRBD1 or TRBD2 (5 bases each). Trimming left V 4 bases short and J 4 bases short, with 14 bases between. The CDR3 has 15 amino acids. Germline V gene lookup returns CDR1 SGHTA and CDR2 FQGNSA. The CDR3 reads CASSSTGTLYNEQFF. In nucleotides, the CDR3 is TGTGCCAGCAGCTCCACCGGGACCCTTTACAATGAGCAGTTCTTC. Full variable domain (missing parts from reference TRBV7-2 and TRBJ2-1): GAGVSQSPSNKVTEKGKDVELRCDPISGHTALYWYRQSLGQGLEFLIYFQGNSAPDKSGLPSDRFSAERTGGSVSTLTIQRTQQEDSAVYLCASSSTGTLYNEQFFGPGTRLTVL.

This clonotype was seen ten or more times. This chain links TRBV28 with TRBJ2-1; TRBD1 is a possible D gene (6 bases). With 6 bases removed from V and 5 bases from J, the gap between germline ends came to 11 bases. From germline, CDR1 is MDHEN and CDR2 SYDVKM. The length of the CDR3 is 13 residues. The chain's CDR3 is CASSPRTDNEQFF. The DNA for the CDR3 is TGTGCCAGCAGCCCCAGGACAGACAATGAGCAGTTCTTC.

This clonotype has ten or more counts. This chain connects TRBV6-6 to TRBJ2-1, with D possibly matching TRBD2 (7 bases). The V end lost 1 base, the J end lost 4 bases, and 11 bases lay between the germline ends. Germline V gene sequence: CDR1 MNHNY, CDR2 SVGAGI (reference sequence). The CDR3 length is 15 residues. CDR3 nucleotides: TGTGCCAGCAGTTACTTGGGAGGGGGGTACAATGAGCAGTTCTTC. Its translation is CASSYLGGGYNEQFF.

This clonotype has ten or more counts. The chain recombines TRBV28 with TRBJ1-2; a weak D match, TRBD1 (6 bases). CDR3 length equals 17 residues. Looked up from germline, CDR1 is MDHEN and CDR2 is SYDVKM. The V end was cut by 3 bases, the J end by 1 base, with 18 bases between. The CDR3 nucleotides read TGTGCCAGCAGTTTTCGGGACTTCAGGGGAAATAACTATGGCTACACCTTC. Translating gives CASSFRDFRGNNYGYTF.